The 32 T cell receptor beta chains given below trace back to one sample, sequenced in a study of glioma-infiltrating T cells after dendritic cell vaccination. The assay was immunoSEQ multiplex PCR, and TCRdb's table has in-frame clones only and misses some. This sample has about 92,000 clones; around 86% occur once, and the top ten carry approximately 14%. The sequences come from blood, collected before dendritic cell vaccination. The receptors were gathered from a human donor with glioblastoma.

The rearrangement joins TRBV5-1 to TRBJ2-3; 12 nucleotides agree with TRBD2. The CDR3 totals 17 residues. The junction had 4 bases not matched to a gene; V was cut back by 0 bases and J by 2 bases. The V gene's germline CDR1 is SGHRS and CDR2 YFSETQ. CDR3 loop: CASSLETSGGPTDTQYF. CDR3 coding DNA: TGCGCCAGCAGCTTGGAGACTAGCGGGGGACCCACAGATACGCAGTATTTT.

The CDR3 is CASSLANRAEQYF. The CDR3 DNA sequence: TGTGCCAGCAGCTTGGCCAACAGGGCCGAGCAGTACTTC. The chain recombines TRBV5-4 with TRBJ2-7; tentative D call: TRBD1 (6 bases). From germline, CDR1 is SGHNT and CDR2 YYREEE (reference sequence). CDR3 length equals 13 residues. V was pared by 0 bases and J by 6 bases, with 10 bases between.

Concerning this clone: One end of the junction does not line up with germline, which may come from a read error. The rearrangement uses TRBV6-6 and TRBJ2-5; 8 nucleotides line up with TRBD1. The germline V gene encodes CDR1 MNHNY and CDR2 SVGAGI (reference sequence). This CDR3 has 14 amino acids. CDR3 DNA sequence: TGTGCCGGCAGACAAGGACAGGGACAAGAGACCCAGTACTTC. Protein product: CAGRQGQGQETQYF.

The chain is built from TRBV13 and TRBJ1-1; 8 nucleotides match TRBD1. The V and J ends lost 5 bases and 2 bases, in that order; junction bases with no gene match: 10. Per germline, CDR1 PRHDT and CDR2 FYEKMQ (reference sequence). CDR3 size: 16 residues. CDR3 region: CASSPTGTGLNTEAFF. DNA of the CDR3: TGTGCCAGCAGCCCTACCGGGACAGGATTAAACACTGAAGCTTTCTTT.

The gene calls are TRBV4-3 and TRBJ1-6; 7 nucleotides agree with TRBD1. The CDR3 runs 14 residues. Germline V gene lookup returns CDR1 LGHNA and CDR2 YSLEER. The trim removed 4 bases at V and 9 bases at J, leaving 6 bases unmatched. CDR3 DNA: TGCGCCAGCAGCCGAGGGACAGACGGTTCACCCCTCCACTTT. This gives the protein CASSRGTDGSPLHF.

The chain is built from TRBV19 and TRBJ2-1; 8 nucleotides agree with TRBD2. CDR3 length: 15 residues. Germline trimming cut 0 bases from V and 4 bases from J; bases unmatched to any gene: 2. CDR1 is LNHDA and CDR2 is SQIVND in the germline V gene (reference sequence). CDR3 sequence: CASSIDRGGYNEQFF. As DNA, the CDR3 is TGTGCCAGTAGTATAGACCGGGGGGGTTACAATGAGCAGTTCTTC.

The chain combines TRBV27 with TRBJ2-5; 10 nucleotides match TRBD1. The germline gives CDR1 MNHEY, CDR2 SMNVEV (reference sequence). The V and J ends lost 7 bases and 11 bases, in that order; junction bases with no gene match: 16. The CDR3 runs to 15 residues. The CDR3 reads CASTETGGPLGEQYF. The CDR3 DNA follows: TGTGCCAGCACTGAGACAGGGGGCCCCTTGGGAGAGCAGTACTTC.

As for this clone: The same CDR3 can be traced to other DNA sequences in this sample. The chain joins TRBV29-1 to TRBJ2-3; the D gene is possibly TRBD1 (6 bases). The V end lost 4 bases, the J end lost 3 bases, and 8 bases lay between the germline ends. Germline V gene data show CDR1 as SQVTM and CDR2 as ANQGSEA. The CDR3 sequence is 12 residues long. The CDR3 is CSVGQGTDTQYF. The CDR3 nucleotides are TGCAGCGTTGGTCAGGGGACAGATACGCAGTATTTT.

CDR3 loop: CASSLVAGTGELFF. As DNA, the CDR3 is TGCGCCAGCAGCTTGGTAGCCGGCACCGGGGAGCTGTTTTTT. The gene calls are TRBV5-1 and TRBJ2-2; D is undetermined. Deletions cut 0 bases from V and 4 bases from J, with 7 bases between. Germline CDR1 SGHRS, CDR2 YFSETQ. This CDR3 comprises 14 residues.

The CDR3 sequence: CASSLTSGISTDTQYF. CDR3 in DNA: TGTGCCAGCAGCTTGACTAGCGGCATTAGCACAGATACGCAGTATTTT. This chain joins TRBV5-6 and TRBJ2-3; 8 bases map to TRBD2. Germline CDR1 is SGHDT and CDR2 is YYEEEE. V shed 1 base and J 0 bases; nucleotides not matched to a gene: 4. This CDR3 has 16 residues.

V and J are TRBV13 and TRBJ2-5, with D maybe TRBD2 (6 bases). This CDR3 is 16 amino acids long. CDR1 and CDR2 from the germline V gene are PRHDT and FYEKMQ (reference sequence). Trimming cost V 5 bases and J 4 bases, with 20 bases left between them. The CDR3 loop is CASSMVGTPHPETQYF. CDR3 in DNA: TGTGCCAGCAGCATGGTCGGGACTCCACACCCAGAGACCCAGTACTTC.

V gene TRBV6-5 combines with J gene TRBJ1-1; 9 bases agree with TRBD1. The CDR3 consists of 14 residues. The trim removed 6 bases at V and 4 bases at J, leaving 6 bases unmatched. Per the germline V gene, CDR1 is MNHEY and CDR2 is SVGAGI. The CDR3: CASRPGQGITEAFF. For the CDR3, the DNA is TGTGCCAGCAGACCGGGACAGGGCATCACTGAAGCTTTCTTT.

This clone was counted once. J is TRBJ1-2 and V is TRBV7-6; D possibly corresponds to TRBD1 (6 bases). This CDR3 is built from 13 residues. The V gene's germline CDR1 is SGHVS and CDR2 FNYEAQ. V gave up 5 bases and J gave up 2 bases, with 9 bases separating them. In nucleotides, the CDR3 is TGTGCCAGCAGCAGGGACACAAACTATGGCTACACCTTC. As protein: CASSRDTNYGYTF.

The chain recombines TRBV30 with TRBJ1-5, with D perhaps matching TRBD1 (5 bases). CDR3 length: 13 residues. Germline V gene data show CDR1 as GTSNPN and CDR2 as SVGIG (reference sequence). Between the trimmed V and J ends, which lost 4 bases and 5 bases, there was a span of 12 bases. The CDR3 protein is CAWMGGLDQPQHF. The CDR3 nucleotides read TGTGCCTGGATGGGGGGTCTCGATCAGCCCCAGCATTTT.

DNA for the CDR3: TGCGCCAGCAGCATAATGACAGGGGTGGGCACTGAAGCTTTCTTT. It specifies CASSIMTGVGTEAFF. The chain has TRBV5-1 and TRBJ1-1; 8 bases are shared with TRBD1. Germline-derived CDR1 and CDR2 are SGHRS and YFSETQ. With 4 bases clipped from V and 4 bases from J, the junction kept 9 bases outside the gene matches. CDR3 length: 15 residues.

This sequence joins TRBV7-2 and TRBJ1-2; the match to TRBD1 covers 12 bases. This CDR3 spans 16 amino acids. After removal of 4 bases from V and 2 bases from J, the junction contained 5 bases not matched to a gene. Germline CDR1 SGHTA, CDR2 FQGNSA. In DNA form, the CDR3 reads TGTGCCAGCAGCTCCCGGGACAGGGGGCTAAACTATGGCTACACCTTC. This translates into CASSSRDRGLNYGYTF.

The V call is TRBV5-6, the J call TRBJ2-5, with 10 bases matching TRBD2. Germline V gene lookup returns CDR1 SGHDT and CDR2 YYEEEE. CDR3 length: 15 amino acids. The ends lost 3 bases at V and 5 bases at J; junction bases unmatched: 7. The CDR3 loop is CASSSLAGVGETQYF. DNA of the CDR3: TGTGCCAGCAGCTCCCTAGCGGGAGTAGGTGAGACCCAGTACTTC. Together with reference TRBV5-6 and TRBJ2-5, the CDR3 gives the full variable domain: DAGVTQSPTHLIKTRGQQVTLRCSPKSGHDTVSWYQQALGQGPQFIFQYYEEEERQRGNFPDRFSGHQFPNYSSELNVNALLLGDSALYLCASSSLAGVGETQYFGPGTRLLVL.

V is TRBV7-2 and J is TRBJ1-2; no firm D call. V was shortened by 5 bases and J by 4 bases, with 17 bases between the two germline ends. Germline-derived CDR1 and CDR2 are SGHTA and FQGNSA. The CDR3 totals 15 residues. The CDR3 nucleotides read TGTGCCAGCAGCCTACGATCGGAGGTTAGCTATGGCTACACCTTC. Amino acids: CASSLRSEVSYGYTF.

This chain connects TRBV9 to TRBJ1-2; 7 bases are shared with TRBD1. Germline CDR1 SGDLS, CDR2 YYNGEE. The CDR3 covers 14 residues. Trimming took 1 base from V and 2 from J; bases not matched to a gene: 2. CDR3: CASSVQTGNYGYTF. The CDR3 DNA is TGTGCCAGCAGCGTACAGACAGGGAACTATGGCTACACCTTC.

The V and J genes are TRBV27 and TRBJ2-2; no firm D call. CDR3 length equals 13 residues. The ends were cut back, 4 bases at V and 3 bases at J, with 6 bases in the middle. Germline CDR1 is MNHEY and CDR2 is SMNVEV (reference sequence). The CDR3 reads CASSSGYTGELFF. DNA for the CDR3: TGTGCCAGCAGTTCCGGGTACACCGGGGAGCTGTTTTTT.

The CDR3 protein is CASSFRTGGDYGYTF. DNA of the CDR3: TGTGCCAGCAGTTTCAGGACAGGGGGGGACTATGGCTACACCTTC. The V and J genes are TRBV2 and TRBJ1-2, with TRBD1 matching over 10 bases. With 5 bases clipped from V and 3 bases from J, the junction kept 6 bases outside the gene matches. From germline, CDR1 is SNHLY and CDR2 FYNNEI. CDR3 size: 15 residues. Together with reference TRBV2 and TRBJ1-2, the CDR3 gives the full variable domain: EPEVTQTPSHQVTQMGQEVILRCVPISNHLYFYWYRQILGQKVEFLVSFYNNEISEKSEIFDDQFSVERPDGSNFTLKIRSTKLEDSAMYFCASSFRTGGDYGYTFGSGTRLTVV.

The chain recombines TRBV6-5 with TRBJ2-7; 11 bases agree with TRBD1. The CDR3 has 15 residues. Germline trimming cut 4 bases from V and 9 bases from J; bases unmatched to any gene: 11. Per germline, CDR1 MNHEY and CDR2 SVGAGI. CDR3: CASSFGQGASTPQYF. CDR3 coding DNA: TGTGCCAGCAGTTTCGGACAGGGGGCCTCCACGCCGCAGTACTTC.

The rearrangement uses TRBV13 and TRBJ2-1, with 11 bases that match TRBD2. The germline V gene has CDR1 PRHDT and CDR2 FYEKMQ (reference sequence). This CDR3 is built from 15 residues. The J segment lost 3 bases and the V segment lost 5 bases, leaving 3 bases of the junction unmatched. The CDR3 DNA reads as TGTGCCAGCAGCCCGGGACTAGCGGACTACAATGAGCAGTTCTTC. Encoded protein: CASSPGLADYNEQFF.

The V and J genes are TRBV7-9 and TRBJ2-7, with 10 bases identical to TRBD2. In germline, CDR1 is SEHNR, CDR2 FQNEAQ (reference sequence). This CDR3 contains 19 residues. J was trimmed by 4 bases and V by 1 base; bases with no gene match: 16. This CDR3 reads CASSLVSVGLAGETYEQYF. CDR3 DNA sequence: TGTGCCAGCAGCTTAGTTTCTGTTGGGCTAGCGGGAGAAACGTACGAGCAGTACTTC.

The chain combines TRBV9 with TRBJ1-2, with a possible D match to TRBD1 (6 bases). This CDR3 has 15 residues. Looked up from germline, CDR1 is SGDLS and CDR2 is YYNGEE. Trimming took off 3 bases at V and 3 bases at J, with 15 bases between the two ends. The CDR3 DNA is TGTGCCAGCAGCGGAACAGAGAGGGGGTACTATGGCTACACCTTC. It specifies CASSGTERGYYGYTF.

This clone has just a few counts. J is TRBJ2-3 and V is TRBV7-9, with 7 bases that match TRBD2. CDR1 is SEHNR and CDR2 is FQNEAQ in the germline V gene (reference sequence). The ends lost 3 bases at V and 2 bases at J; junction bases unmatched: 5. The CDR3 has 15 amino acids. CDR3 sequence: CASSFGLGTTDTQYF. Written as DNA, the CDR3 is TGTGCCAGCAGCTTCGGACTAGGAACCACAGATACGCAGTATTTT.

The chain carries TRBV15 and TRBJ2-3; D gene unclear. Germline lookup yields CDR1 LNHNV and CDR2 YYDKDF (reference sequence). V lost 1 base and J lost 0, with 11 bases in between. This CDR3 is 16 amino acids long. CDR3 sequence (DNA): TGTGCCACCAGCAGAGCAAGGAGCCTTAGCACAGATACGCAGTATTTT. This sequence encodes CATSRARSLSTDTQYF.

Here the CDR3 DNA reads TGTGCCAGCAGTGAATCAGGAATAAACAATCAGCCCCAGCATTTT. It specifies CASSESGINNQPQHF. This chain connects TRBV25-1 to TRBJ1-5; unclear D gene. Deletions cut 1 base from V and 3 bases from J, with 10 bases between. CDR3 length: 15 residues. Germline-derived CDR1 and CDR2 are MGHDK and SYGVNS.

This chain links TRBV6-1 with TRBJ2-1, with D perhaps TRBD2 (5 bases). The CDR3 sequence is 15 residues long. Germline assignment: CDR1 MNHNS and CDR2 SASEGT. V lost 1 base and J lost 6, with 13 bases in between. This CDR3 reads CASSEGDSGGNEQFF. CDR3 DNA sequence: TGTGCCAGCAGTGAAGGTGATAGTGGAGGCAATGAGCAGTTCTTC.

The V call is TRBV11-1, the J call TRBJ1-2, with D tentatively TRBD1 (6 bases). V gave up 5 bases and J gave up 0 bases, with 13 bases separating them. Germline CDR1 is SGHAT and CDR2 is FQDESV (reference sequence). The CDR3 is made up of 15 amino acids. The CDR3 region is CASSPGTRANYGYTF. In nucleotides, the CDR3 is TGTGCCAGCAGCCCCGGGACACGGGCTAACTATGGCTACACCTTC.

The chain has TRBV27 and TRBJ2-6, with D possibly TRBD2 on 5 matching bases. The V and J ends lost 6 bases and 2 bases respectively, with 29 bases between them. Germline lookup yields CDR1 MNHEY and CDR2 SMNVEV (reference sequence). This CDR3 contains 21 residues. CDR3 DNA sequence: TGTGCCAGCAGCACTTGGAGGTTTGCTGTCGGCTTGGCTGCTGGGGCCAACGTCCTGACTTTC. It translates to CASSTWRFAVGLAAGANVLTF.

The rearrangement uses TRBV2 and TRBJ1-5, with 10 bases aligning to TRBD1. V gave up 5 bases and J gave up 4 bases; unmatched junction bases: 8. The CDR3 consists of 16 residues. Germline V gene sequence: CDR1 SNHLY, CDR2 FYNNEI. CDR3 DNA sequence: TGTGCCAGCAGTACCGGACAGGGGGTCGGAAATCAGCCCCAGCATTTT. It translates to CASSTGQGVGNQPQHF.